The 23 T cell receptor beta chains listed next were all sequenced from one sample in a study of siplizumab effects on memory and regulatory T cells. Repertoires were generated with immunoSEQ multiplex PCR, while TCRdb's copy carries only in-frame clones and drops some. The sample records about 98,000 clones, more than 85% being singletons. Sample: CD4+ T cells sorted from blood. Receptors originate from a human donor in good health.

This rearrangement joins TRBV9 to TRBJ2-4; 9 nucleotides match TRBD2. V shed 0 bases and J 0 bases; nucleotides not matched to a gene: 7. The CDR3 has 18 residues. Germline loops: CDR1 SGDLS, CDR2 YYNGEE. In DNA form, the CDR3 reads TGTGCCAGCAGCGTAGGGCCTAGCGGGAACTTAGCCAAAAACATTCAGTACTTC. This codes for CASSVGPSGNLAKNIQYF.

The chain employs TRBV9 and TRBJ2-1; D ambiguous. V dropped 2 bases and J dropped 9 bases, with 15 bases sitting between them. Germline V CDR1 and CDR2: SGDLS, YYNGEE. CDR3 size: 14 residues. In DNA form, the CDR3 reads TGTGCCAGCAGCGTTAAGGCTGGGTCCGGTGAGCAGTTCTTC. Its translation: CASSVKAGSGEQFF.

Concerning this clone itself: The same CDR3 can be traced to other DNA sequences in this sample. The chain recombines TRBV19 with TRBJ2-2, with D unresolved. Trimming removed 3 bases from V and 4 bases from J, with 6 bases in between. This CDR3 comprises 13 residues. Per germline, CDR1 LNHDA and CDR2 SQIVND (reference sequence). As DNA, the CDR3 is TGTGCCAGTAGTATCTGGGGCACCGGGGAGCTGTTTTTT. Translating gives CASSIWGTGELFF.

The rearrangement joins TRBV29-1 to TRBJ2-7, with TRBD1 matching over 7 bases. V lost 4 bases, J lost 0 bases, and 9 bases stayed unmatched. CDR1 and CDR2 from the germline V gene are SQVTM and ANQGSEA. There are 15 residues in the CDR3. CDR3: CSVVVEDRSSYEQYF. In DNA, the CDR3 is TGCAGCGTTGTAGTGGAGGACAGGAGCTCCTACGAGCAGTACTTC.

The DNA of the CDR3 is TGCGCCAGCAGCTTGGGCGGGAGCCGACCCGAGCAGTACTTC. It translates to CASSLGGSRPEQYF. V usage is TRBV5-1 and J usage is TRBJ2-7; TRBD2 matches at 7 bases. This CDR3 contains 14 residues. V was clipped by 0 bases and J by 6 bases; unmatched bases: 6. Looked up from germline, CDR1 is SGHRS and CDR2 is YFSETQ.

This chain uses TRBV7-9 with TRBJ2-1; TRBD1 or TRBD2 may be the D gene (5 bases each). The CDR3 has 14 amino acids. V lost 3 bases to trimming and J lost 6 bases, with 12 bases between them. The germline V gene encodes CDR1 SEHNR and CDR2 FQNEAQ (reference sequence). The CDR3 loop is CASSFGALVNEQFF. The CDR3 bases are TGTGCCAGCAGCTTCGGGGCTTTGGTCAATGAGCAGTTCTTC.

J is TRBJ1-1 and V is TRBV28, with D uncertain. Between the trimmed V and J ends, which lost 5 bases and 11 bases, there was a span of 12 bases. Germline CDR1 and CDR2: MDHEN and SYDVKM. The CDR3 runs 11 residues. The CDR3 region is CASSQTRRAFF. The CDR3 DNA sequence: TGTGCCAGCAGTCAAACGAGAAGGGCTTTCTTT.

CDR3 sequence: CASSPRQGAVSQPQHF. CDR3 DNA sequence: TGTGCCAGCTCACCGCGACAGGGGGCTGTAAGTCAGCCCCAGCATTTT. The V gene is TRBV18, the J gene TRBJ1-5, with 10 nucleotides matching TRBD1. V was clipped by 3 bases and J by 6 bases; unmatched bases: 8. The CDR3 spans 16 residues. CDR1 is KGHSH, CDR2 LQKENI, per germline.

The chain joins TRBV20-1 to TRBJ1-4, with D unresolved. This CDR3 has 11 residues. The germline gives CDR1 DFQATT, CDR2 SNEGSKA (reference sequence). Trimming removed 6 bases at V and 8 bases at J, with 10 bases between. CDR3 sequence (DNA): TGCAGTGCCGGACTCAGGGAAAAACTGTTTTTT. Its protein product is CSAGLREKLFF.

The chain combines TRBV7-3 with TRBJ2-3; 13 nucleotides align to TRBD2. Germline CDR1 and CDR2: SGHTA and FQGTGA. With V trimmed by 2 bases and J by 1 base, 3 bases remained unmatched. CDR3 length: 17 amino acids. CDR3 bases: TGTGCCAGCAGCTTAGGACTAGCGGGAGCAGGCACAGATACGCAGTATTTT. Its protein is CASSLGLAGAGTDTQYF.

The chain employs TRBV27 and TRBJ2-1; a weak D match, TRBD1 (7 bases). V was clipped by 2 bases and J by 5 bases, with 19 bases between them. This CDR3 is built from 17 residues. CDR1 and CDR2 (germline): MNHEY, SMNVEV (reference sequence). CDR3 residues: CASSLRSGGTTDNEQFF. The CDR3, as DNA: TGTGCCAGCAGTTTACGTTCAGGGGGGACGACCGACAATGAGCAGTTCTTC.

This clone showed up just a few times. The chain links TRBV16 to TRBJ2-1, with TRBD1 identical over 8 bases. There are 17 residues in the CDR3. Germline V gene sequence: CDR1 KGHSY, CDR2 FQNENV. J lost 8 bases, V lost 4 bases, and 16 bases had no gene match. The CDR3 sequence is CASSPGITRTGSYEQFF. The CDR3 DNA sequence: TGTGCCAGCAGCCCTGGAATTACCCGGACAGGGTCCTATGAGCAGTTCTTC.

V is TRBV5-4 and J is TRBJ1-2; TRBD1 matches 8 bases. Germline CDR1 is SGHNT and CDR2 is YYREEE (reference sequence). There are 14 residues in the CDR3. Germline trimming cut 5 bases from V and 6 bases from J; bases unmatched to any gene: 9. CDR3 sequence: CASRPPQGVNGYTF. In DNA form, the CDR3 reads TGTGCCAGCAGGCCTCCACAGGGGGTGAATGGCTACACCTTC.

The chain links TRBV16 to TRBJ2-7; no definite D call. Germline V gene lookup returns CDR1 KGHSY and CDR2 FQNENV. The ends were cut back, 4 bases at V and 3 bases at J, with 10 bases in the middle. This CDR3 has 13 amino acids. CDR3 sequence: CASSREQFYEQYF. The CDR3 DNA reads TGTGCCAGCAGCCGGGAACAGTTCTACGAGCAGTACTTC.

In its sample, this clone was seen once. The chain has TRBV5-4 and TRBJ1-2, with unresolved D. CDR1 and CDR2 from the germline V gene are SGHNT and YYREEE (reference sequence). V lost 2 bases and J lost 1, with 9 bases in between. This CDR3 is 14 amino acids long. CDR3 amino acids: CASSLPGLNYGYTF. CDR3 nucleotides: TGTGCCAGCAGCTTACCAGGTCTTAACTATGGCTACACCTTC.

This clone occurred once. This chain uses TRBV6-5 with TRBJ2-1; D is perhaps TRBD1 (5 bases). The V gene lost 0 bases and the J gene lost 4 bases, with 7 bases spanning the gap. The germline gives CDR1 MNHEY, CDR2 SVGAGI. The CDR3 sequence is 14 residues long. CDR3 residues: CASSYSQVYNEQFF. The CDR3 DNA reads as TGTGCCAGCAGTTACTCACAGGTTTACAATGAGCAGTTCTTC.

This chain joins TRBV28 and TRBJ1-3; 7 nucleotides align to TRBD1. This CDR3 spans 17 amino acids. Germline V CDR1 and CDR2: MDHEN, SYDVKM. V lost 6 bases, J lost 0 bases, and 11 bases stayed unmatched. The CDR3 DNA is TGTGCCAGCAGCTCATCGACAGGGTGGGACTCTGGAAACACCATATATTTT. Protein: CASSSSTGWDSGNTIYF.

The chain uses TRBV30 and TRBJ2-5; D not resolved. V was pared by 0 bases and J by 1 base, with 6 bases between. Germline V gives CDR1 GTSNPN, CDR2 SVGIG (reference sequence). This CDR3 is built from 13 residues. CDR3 loop: CAWSVGTQETQYF. The CDR3 DNA is TGTGCCTGGAGTGTAGGCACCCAAGAGACCCAGTACTTC.

The chain is built from TRBV30 and TRBJ2-2; TRBD1 agrees at 12 bases. The V segment lost 5 bases and the J segment 6 bases; nucleotides outside the gene matches: 1. CDR1 is GTSNPN and CDR2 is SVGIG in the germline V gene (reference sequence). CDR3 length: 13 residues. This CDR3 is CAWGTGGPGELFF. The CDR3 region has the DNA TGTGCCTGGGGGACAGGGGGCCCCGGGGAGCTGTTTTTT.

The chain joins TRBV29-1 to TRBJ2-7; D not certain. This CDR3 contains 11 residues. V shed 0 bases and J shed 7 bases, with 7 bases lying between them. Germline CDR1 is SQVTM and CDR2 is ANQGSEA. The CDR3 loop reads CSVEDSMEQYF. The DNA for the CDR3 is TGCAGCGTTGAAGACTCAATGGAGCAGTACTTC.

CDR3 region: CAWSRQNTGELFF. The CDR3 DNA reads TGTGCCTGGTCCCGACAGAACACCGGGGAGCTGTTTTTT. J is TRBJ2-2 and V is TRBV30; unclear D gene. Trimming took 5 bases from V and 1 from J, leaving 8 bases between them. The CDR3 has 13 residues. CDR1 GTSNPN and CDR2 SVGIG come from the germline V gene (reference sequence).

The J gene is TRBJ2-1, the V gene TRBV7-9; 7 nucleotides match TRBD2. Trimming at V came to 3 bases and at J to 4 bases, leaving 18 bases not matched to a gene. There are 19 residues in the CDR3. The germline V gene encodes CDR1 SEHNR and CDR2 FQNEAQ (reference sequence). DNA of the CDR3: TGTGCCAGCAGCTTTCGGTTAATTGGCCGGGCGGGAGTATACAATGAGCAGTTCTTC. Residues: CASSFRLIGRAGVYNEQFF.

This chain joins TRBV9 and TRBJ2-1, with 7 positions matching TRBD2. This CDR3 contains 16 residues. After removal of 0 bases from V and 0 bases from J, the junction contained 3 bases not matched to a gene. Germline CDR1 is SGDLS and CDR2 is YYNGEE. The CDR3 nucleotides read TGTGCCAGCAGCGTAGGTGGCGGGGGCTCCTACAATGAGCAGTTCTTC. It specifies CASSVGGGGSYNEQFF.